What follows are 14 T cell receptor beta chains derived from one specimen sequenced in a study of T cell repertoires in cytomegalovirus infection. TCRdb independently ran MiXCR on the reads; one entry per CDR3 protein. The sample yields some 920,000 distinct CDR3 sequences, approximately 31% seen once. Their cognate antigens are unknown. This specimen consisted of cultured CD8+ T cells from PBMCs, obtained from culture after CMV antigen stimulation. The receptors here all came from a human donor in good health (CMV status not recorded). Some clones in this sample may be carry-over from other donors' samples.

The table lists this clonotype with a few counts. V and J are TRBV29-1 and TRBJ2-3; 7 bases are shared with TRBD1. The germline CDR1 and CDR2 sequences are SQVTM and ANQGSEA. V gave up 1 base and J gave up 5 bases; unmatched junction bases: 15. There are 17 residues in the CDR3. CDR3 amino acids: CSVEVQDRSGVLDTQYF. CDR3 DNA sequence: TGCAGCGTTGAAGTCCAGGACAGGTCAGGTGTTTTAGATACGCAGTATTTT.

The chain has TRBV20-1 and TRBJ2-7; 12 nucleotides align to TRBD2. The CDR3 has 19 residues. With 3 bases clipped from V and 2 bases from J, the junction kept 17 bases outside the gene matches. Germline loops: CDR1 DFQATT, CDR2 SNEGSKA (reference sequence). The chain's CDR3 is CSARGLSETSGGKTYEQYV. CDR3 DNA: TGCAGTGCTAGGGGGCTTTCCGAGACTAGCGGGGGAAAAACCTACGAGCAGTACGTC.

In its sample, this clonotype was seen many times. The chain has TRBV11-3 and TRBJ2-2, with D possibly matching TRBD1 (5 bases). The CDR3 runs 16 residues. V lost 1 base to trimming and J lost 5 bases, with 14 bases between them. Germline loops: CDR1 SGHNT, CDR2 YENEEA. The DNA for the CDR3 is TGTGCCAGCAGCTTAGTCGGCAGGGAAGGAACCGGGGAGCTGTTTTTT. Residues: CASSLVGREGTGELFF. The whole variable domain, filled in from reference TRBV11-3 and TRBJ2-2, reads EAGVVQSPRYKIIEKKQPVAFWCNPISGHNTLYWYLQNLGQGPELLIRYENEEAVDDSQLPKDRFSAERLKGVDSTLKIQPAELGDSAVYLCASSLVGREGTGELFFGEGSRLTVL.

This clonotype has a handful of counts. The J gene is TRBJ2-3, the V gene TRBV7-8; 8 positions match TRBD2. The germline V gene encodes CDR1 SGHVS and CDR2 FQNEAQ. This CDR3 spans 16 amino acids. The J segment lost 2 bases and the V segment lost 4 bases, leaving 8 bases of the junction unmatched. The CDR3 sequence: CASSWQAGELTDTQYF. The CDR3 nucleotides read TGTGCCAGCAGCTGGCAAGCGGGGGAGCTCACAGATACGCAGTATTTT.

The V gene is TRBV27, the J gene TRBJ1-5, with 7 bases aligning to TRBD1. V was pared by 5 bases and J by 2 bases, with 6 bases of the junction left unmatched. This CDR3 is built from 15 residues. The germline gives CDR1 MNHEY, CDR2 SMNVEV (reference sequence). The CDR3, as DNA: TGTGCCAGCAGTCCTCGGGACAGACGCAATCAGCCCCAGCATTTT. This translates into CASSPRDRRNQPQHF.

With regard to this clonotype: A single base separates this from a much larger clone, so it may be a read error. The chain employs TRBV7-2 and TRBJ2-5; 8 bases match TRBD2. This CDR3 has 15 residues. The V gene's germline CDR1 is SGHTA and CDR2 FQGNSA. The CDR3 DNA follows: TGTGTCAGCAGCTTAAGCGGGGGCCCCTCAGAGACCCAGTACTTC. Its protein is CVSSLSGGPSETQYF.

The gene calls are TRBV12-3 or TRBV12-4 and TRBJ1-5; maybe TRBD1 (5 bases). Deletions cut 6 bases from V and 4 bases from J, with 13 bases between. There are 14 residues in the CDR3. In DNA form, the CDR3 reads TGTGCCAGCAGAGCGATGGGGCCGAATCAGCCCCAGCATTTT. Translating it yields CASRAMGPNQPQHF.

The chain couples TRBV4-3 to TRBJ1-6, with 8 bases lining up with TRBD1. Per the germline V gene, CDR1 is LGHNA and CDR2 is YSLEER. The junction had 12 bases not matched to a gene; V was cut back by 1 base and J by 10 bases. The CDR3 runs to 17 residues. The CDR3 DNA sequence: TGCGCCAGCAGCCAAGGCGTCAGGGGGCAAAGAGGGTCACCCCTCCACTTT. It translates to CASSQGVRGQRGSPLHF.

The chain has TRBV6-5 and TRBJ2-2; 9 positions match TRBD1. The CDR3 runs to 16 residues. The V and J ends lost 5 bases and 7 bases, in that order; junction bases with no gene match: 11. Germline loops: CDR1 MNHEY, CDR2 SVGAGI. For the CDR3, the DNA is TGTGCCAGCAGTCACTGGGACAGGGAGCACATCGGGGAGCTGTTTTTT. It yields the protein CASSHWDREHIGELFF.

The chain uses TRBV11-2 and TRBJ2-3; perhaps TRBD2 as D (7 bases). This CDR3 is 15 amino acids long. V lost 2 bases to trimming and J lost 4 bases, with 13 bases between them. Germline V CDR1 and CDR2: SGHAT, FQNNGV. The CDR3 region is CASSLSPGGADTQYF. The CDR3 DNA reads TGTGCCAGCAGCTTATCACCGGGGGGCGCAGATACGCAGTATTTT.

This clonotype was seen more than once but under ten times. This chain links TRBV10-3 with TRBJ2-7, with D perhaps matching TRBD2 (6 bases). The V gene lost 0 bases and the J gene lost 5 bases, with 11 bases spanning the gap. CDR1 and CDR2 from the germline V gene are ENHRY and SYGVKD. The CDR3 loop spans 14 amino acids. This CDR3 is CAISESVGGDEQYF. CDR3 bases: TGTGCCATCAGTGAGTCCGTAGGAGGGGACGAGCAGTACTTC.

At least ten counts were recorded for this clonotype. The chain carries TRBV7-6 and TRBJ2-7; 11 bases line up with TRBD2. The CDR3 is made up of 17 amino acids. Germline V gene sequence: CDR1 SGHVS, CDR2 FNYEAQ. Trimming took 5 bases from V and 2 from J; bases not matched to a gene: 11. DNA for the CDR3: TGTGCCAGCAGCCCCGGACTAGCGGGCTCCGGCGCCTACGAGCAGTACTTC. Its protein product is CASSPGLAGSGAYEQYF.

There are a few counts of this clonotype. The rearrangement joins TRBV4-1 to TRBJ2-1; D may be TRBD1 (5 bases). Trimming pared 4 bases from V and 8 bases from J, leaving 12 bases between. This CDR3 is built from 13 residues. Germline CDR1 reads MGHRA; CDR2 reads YSYEKL. The CDR3 sequence is CASSLVGLDEQFF. CDR3 nucleotides: TGCGCCAGCAGCCTCGTGGGGCTCGATGAGCAGTTCTTC.

The rearrangement uses TRBV5-1 and TRBJ2-2, with TRBD2 matching over 8 bases. This CDR3 spans 15 amino acids. After removal of 6 bases from V and 0 bases from J, the junction contained 4 bases not matched to a gene. In germline, CDR1 is SGHRS, CDR2 YFSETQ. CDR3 nucleotide sequence: TGCGCCAGCAAAGCGGGGGCCGCGAACACCGGGGAGCTGTTTTTT. Translated, it gives CASKAGAANTGELFF. The whole variable domain, filled in from reference TRBV5-1 and TRBJ2-2, reads KAGVTQTPRYLIKTRGQQVTLSCSPISGHRSVSWYQQTPGQGLQFLFEYFSETQRNKGNFPGRFSGRQFSNSRSEMNVSTLELGDSALYLCASKAGAANTGELFFGEGSRLTVL.